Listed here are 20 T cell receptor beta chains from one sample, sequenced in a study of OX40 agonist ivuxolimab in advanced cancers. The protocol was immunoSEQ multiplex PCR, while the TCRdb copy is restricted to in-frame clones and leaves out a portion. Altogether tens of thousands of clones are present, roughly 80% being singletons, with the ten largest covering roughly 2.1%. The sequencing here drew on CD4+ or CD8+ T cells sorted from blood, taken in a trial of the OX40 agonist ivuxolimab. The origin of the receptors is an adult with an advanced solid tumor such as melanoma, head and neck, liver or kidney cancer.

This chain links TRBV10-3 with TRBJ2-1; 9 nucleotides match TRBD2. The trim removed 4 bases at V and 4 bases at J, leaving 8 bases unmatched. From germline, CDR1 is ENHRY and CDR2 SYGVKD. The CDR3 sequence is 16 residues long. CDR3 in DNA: TGTGCCATCAGTGGCGTTAGCGGGAGCGAATACAATGAGCAGTTCTTC. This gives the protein CAISGVSGSEYNEQFF.

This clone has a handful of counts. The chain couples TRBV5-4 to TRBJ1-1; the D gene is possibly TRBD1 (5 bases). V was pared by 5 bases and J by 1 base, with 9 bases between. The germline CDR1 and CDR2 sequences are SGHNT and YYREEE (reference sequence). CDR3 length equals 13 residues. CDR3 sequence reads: CASRNQGNTEAFF. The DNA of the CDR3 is TGTGCCAGCAGAAATCAGGGGAACACTGAAGCTTTCTTT.

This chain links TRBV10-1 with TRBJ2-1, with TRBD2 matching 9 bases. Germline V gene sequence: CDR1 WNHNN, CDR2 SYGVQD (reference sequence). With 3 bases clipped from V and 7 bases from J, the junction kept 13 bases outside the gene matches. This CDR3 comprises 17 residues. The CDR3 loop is CASSEVGREGPDNEQFF. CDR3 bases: TGCGCCAGCAGTGAAGTGGGGCGGGAGGGCCCGGATAATGAGCAGTTCTTC.

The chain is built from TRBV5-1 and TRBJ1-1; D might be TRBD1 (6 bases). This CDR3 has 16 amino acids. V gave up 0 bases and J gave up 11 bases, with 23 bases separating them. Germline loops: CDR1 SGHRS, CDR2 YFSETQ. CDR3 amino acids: CASSLGPIGQLAGAFF. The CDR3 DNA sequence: TGCGCCAGCAGCTTGGGGCCAATAGGACAGCTCGCGGGGGCTTTCTTT.

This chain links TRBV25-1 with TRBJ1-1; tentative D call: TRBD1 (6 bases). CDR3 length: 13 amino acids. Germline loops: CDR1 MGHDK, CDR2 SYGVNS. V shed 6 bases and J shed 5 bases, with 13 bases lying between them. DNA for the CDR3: TGTGCCAGCAGAGACAGGAGCAAAACTGAAGCTTTCTTT. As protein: CASRDRSKTEAFF.

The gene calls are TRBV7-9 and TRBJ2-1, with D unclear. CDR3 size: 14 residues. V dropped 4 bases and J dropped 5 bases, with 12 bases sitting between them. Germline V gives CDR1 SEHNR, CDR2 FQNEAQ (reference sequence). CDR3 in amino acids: CASSSTGSDNEQFF. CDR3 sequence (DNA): TGTGCCAGCAGCTCTACGGGCTCTGACAATGAGCAGTTCTTC.

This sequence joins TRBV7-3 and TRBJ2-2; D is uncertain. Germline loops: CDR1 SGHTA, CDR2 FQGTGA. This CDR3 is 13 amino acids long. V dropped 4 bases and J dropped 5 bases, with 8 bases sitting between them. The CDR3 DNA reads TGTGCCAGCAGCTCTGAAATTACCGGGGAGCTGTTTTTT. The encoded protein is CASSSEITGELFF.

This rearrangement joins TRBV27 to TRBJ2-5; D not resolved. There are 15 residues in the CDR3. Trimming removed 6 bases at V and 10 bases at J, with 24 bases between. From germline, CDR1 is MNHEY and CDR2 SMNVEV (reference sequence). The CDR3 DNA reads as TGTGCCAGCAGCACCCCCCACAACAACCCCGGAGACCAGTACTTC. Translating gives CASSTPHNNPGDQYF.

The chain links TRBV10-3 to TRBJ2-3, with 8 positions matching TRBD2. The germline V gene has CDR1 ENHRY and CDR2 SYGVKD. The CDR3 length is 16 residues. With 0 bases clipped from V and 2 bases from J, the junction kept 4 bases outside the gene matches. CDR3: CAISESSGSATDTQYF. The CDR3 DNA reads TGTGCCATCAGTGAGTCGAGCGGGAGTGCCACAGATACGCAGTATTTT.

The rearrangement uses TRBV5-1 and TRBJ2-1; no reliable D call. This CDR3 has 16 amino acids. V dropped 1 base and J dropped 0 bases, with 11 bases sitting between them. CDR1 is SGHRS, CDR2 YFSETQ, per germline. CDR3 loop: CASSLSLTSSYNEQFF. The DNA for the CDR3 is TGCGCCAGCAGCTTGAGTCTAACCAGCTCCTACAATGAGCAGTTCTTC.

CDR3 DNA: TGCGCCAGCAGCCAAGATATCTCCGACACGGGACAGGGGGACACCGGGGAGCTGTTTTTT. It encodes CASSQDISDTGQGDTGELFF. The chain recombines TRBV4-1 with TRBJ2-2; TRBD1 aligns across 11 bases. The CDR3 has 20 amino acids. The trim removed 0 bases at V and 3 bases at J, leaving 12 bases unmatched. Germline V lookup: CDR1 MGHRA, CDR2 YSYEKL.

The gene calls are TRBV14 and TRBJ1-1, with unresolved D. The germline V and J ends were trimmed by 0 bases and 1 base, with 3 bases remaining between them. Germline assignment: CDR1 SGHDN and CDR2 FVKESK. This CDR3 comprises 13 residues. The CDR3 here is CASSQDPNTEAFF. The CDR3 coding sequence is TGTGCCAGCAGCCAAGACCCGAACACTGAAGCTTTCTTT. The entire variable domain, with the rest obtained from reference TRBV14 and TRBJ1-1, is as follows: EAGVTQFPSHSVIEKGQTVTLRCDPISGHDNLYWYRRVMGKEIKFLLHFVKESKQDESGMPNNRFLAERTGGTYSTLKVQPAELEDSGVYFCASSQDPNTEAFFGQGTRLTVV.

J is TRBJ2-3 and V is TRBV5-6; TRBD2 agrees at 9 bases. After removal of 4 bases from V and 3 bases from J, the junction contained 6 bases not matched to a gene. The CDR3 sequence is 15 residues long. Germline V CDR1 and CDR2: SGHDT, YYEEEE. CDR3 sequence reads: CASSRQGLATDTQYF. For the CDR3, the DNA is TGTGCCAGCAGCCGCCAGGGACTAGCAACAGATACGCAGTATTTT. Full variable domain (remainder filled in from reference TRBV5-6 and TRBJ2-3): DAGVTQSPTHLIKTRGQQVTLRCSPKSGHDTVSWYQQALGQGPQFIFQYYEEEERQRGNFPDRFSGHQFPNYSSELNVNALLLGDSALYLCASSRQGLATDTQYFGPGTRLTVL.

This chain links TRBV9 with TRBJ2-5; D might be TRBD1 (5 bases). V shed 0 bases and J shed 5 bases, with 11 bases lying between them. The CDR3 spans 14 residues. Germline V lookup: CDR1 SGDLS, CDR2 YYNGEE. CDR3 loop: CASSVGWGGETQYF. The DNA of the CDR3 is TGTGCCAGCAGCGTAGGGTGGGGCGGTGAGACCCAGTACTTC.

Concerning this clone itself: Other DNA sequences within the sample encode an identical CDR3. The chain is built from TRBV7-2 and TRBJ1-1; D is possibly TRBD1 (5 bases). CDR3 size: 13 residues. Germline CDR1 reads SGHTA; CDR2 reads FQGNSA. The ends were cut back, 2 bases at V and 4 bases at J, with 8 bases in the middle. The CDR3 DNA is TGTGCCAGCAGCTTATCTGGGGGCACTGAAGCTTTCTTT. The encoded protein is CASSLSGGTEAFF.

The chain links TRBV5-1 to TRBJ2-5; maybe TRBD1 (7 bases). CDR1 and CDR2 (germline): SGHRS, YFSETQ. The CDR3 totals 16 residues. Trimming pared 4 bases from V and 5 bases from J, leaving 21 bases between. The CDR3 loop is CASSPRRGRVGETQYF. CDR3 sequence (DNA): TGCGCCAGCAGCCCGCGGAGGGGGCGAGTTGGCGAGACCCAGTACTTC.

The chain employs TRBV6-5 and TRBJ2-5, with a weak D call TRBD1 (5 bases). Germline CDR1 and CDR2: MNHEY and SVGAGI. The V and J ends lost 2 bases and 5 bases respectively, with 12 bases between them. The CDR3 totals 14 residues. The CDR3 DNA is TGTGCCAGCAGTTACAGGGGTCTGAGGGAGACCCAGTACTTC. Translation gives CASSYRGLRETQYF.

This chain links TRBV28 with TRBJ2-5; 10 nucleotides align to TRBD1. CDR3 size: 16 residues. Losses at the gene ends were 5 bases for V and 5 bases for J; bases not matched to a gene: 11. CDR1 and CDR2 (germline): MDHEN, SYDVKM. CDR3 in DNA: TGTGCCAGCAGTCCATGGGGACAGGGGCTGGGGGAGACCCAGTACTTC. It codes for CASSPWGQGLGETQYF.

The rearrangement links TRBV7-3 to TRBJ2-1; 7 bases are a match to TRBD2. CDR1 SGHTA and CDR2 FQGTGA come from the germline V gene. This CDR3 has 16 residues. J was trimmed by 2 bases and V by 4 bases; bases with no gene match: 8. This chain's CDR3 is CASSSQAGDTYNEQFF. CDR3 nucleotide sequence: TGTGCCAGCAGCTCCCAGGCGGGAGATACCTACAATGAGCAGTTCTTC.

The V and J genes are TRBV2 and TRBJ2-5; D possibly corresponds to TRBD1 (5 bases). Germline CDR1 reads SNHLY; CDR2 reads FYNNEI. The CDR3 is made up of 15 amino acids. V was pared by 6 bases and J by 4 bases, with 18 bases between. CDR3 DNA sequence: TGTGCCAGCAGGGTCGGACACATGCTCCGAGAGACCCAGTACTTC. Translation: CASRVGHMLRETQYF.